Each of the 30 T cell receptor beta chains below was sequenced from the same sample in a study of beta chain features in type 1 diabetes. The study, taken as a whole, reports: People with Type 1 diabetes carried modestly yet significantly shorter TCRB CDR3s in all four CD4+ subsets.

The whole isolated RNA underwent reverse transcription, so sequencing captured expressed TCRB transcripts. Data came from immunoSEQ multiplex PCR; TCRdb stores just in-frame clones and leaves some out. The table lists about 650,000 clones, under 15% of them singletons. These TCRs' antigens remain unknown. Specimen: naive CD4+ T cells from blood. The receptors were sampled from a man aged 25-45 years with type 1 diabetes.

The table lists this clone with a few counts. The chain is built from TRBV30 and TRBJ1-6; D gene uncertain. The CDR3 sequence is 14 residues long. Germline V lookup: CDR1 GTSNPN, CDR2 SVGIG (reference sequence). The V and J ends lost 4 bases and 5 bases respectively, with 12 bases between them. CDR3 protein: CAWKSAIDNSPLHF. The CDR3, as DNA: TGTGCCTGGAAATCCGCTATCGATAATTCACCCCTCCACTTT.

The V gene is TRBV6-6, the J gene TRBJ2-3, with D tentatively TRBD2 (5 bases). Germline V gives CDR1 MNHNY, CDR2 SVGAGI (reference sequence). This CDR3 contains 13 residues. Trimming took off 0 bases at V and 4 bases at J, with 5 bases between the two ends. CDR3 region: CASSYSSADTQYF. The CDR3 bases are TGTGCCAGCAGTTACTCTAGCGCAGATACGCAGTATTTT.

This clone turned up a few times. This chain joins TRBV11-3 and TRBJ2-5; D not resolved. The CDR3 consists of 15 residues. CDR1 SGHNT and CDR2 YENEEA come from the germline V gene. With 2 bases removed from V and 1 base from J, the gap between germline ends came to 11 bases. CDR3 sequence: CASSLPWGFQETQYF. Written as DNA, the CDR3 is TGTGCCAGCAGCTTACCGTGGGGTTTCCAAGAGACCCAGTACTTC.

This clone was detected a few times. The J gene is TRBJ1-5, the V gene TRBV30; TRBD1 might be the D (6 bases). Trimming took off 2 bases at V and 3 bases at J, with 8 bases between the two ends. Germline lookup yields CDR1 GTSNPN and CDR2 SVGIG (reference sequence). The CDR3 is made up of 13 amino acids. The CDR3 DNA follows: TGTGCCTGGAGTCCAGGGGACAATCAGCCCCAGCATTTT. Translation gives CAWSPGDNQPQHF.

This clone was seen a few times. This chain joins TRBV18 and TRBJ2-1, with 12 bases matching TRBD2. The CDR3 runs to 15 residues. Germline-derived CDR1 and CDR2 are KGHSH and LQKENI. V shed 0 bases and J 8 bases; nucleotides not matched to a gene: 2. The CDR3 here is CASSPPASGGDEQFF. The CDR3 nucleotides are TGTGCCAGCTCACCACCGGCTAGCGGGGGGGATGAGCAGTTCTTC.

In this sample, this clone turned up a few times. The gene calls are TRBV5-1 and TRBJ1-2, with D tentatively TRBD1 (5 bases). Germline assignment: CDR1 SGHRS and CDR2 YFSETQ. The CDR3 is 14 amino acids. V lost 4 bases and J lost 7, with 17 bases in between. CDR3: CASSPGTSGSGYTF. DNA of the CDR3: TGCGCCAGCAGCCCCGGGACGTCTGGAAGTGGCTACACCTTC.

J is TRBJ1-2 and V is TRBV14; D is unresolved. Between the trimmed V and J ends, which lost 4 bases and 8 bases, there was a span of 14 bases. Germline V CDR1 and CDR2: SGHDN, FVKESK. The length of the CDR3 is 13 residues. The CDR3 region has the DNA TGTGCCAGCAGCCCGACCGAAGTTAGAGGCTACACCTTC. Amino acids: CASSPTEVRGYTF. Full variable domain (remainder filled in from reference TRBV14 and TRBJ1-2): EAGVTQFPSHSVIEKGQTVTLRCDPISGHDNLYWYRRVMGKEIKFLLHFVKESKQDESGMPNNRFLAERTGGTYSTLKVQPAELEDSGVYFCASSPTEVRGYTFGSGTRLTVV.

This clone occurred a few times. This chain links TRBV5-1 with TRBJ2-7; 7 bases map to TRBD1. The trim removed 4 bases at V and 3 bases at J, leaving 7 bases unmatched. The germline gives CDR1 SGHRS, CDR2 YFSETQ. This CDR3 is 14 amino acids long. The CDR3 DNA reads TGCGCCAGCAGCATTACCGGGACAGACTACGAGCAGTACTTC. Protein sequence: CASSITGTDYEQYF.

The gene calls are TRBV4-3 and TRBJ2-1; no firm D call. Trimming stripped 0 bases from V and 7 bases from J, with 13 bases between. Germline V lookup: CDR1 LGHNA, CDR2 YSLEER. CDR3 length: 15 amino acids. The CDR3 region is CASSQDLRRANEQFF. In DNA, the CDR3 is TGCGCCAGCAGCCAAGATTTGAGAAGGGCAAATGAGCAGTTCTTC.

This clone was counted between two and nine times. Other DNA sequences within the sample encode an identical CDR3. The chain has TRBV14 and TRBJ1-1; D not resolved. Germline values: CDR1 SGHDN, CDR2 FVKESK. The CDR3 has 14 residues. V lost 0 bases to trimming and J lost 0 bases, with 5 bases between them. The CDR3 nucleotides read TGTGCCAGCAGCCAAGACGGTCTGAACACTGAAGCTTTCTTT. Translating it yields CASSQDGLNTEAFF. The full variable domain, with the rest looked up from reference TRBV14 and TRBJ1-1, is EAGVTQFPSHSVIEKGQTVTLRCDPISGHDNLYWYRRVMGKEIKFLLHFVKESKQDESGMPNNRFLAERTGGTYSTLKVQPAELEDSGVYFCASSQDGLNTEAFFGQGTRLTVV.

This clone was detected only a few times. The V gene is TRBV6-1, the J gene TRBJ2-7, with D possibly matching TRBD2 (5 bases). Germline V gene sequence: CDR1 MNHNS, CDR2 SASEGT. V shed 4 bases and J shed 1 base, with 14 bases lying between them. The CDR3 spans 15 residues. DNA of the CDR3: TGTGCCAGCAGTGTCTCTTACCGGGATTCCTACGAGCAGTACTTC. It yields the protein CASSVSYRDSYEQYF.

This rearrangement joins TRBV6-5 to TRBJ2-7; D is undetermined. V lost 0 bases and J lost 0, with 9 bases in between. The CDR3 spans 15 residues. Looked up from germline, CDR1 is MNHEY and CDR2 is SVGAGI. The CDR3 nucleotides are TGTGCCAGCAGTTACTCGGGAAGGTTCTCCTACGAGCAGTACTTC. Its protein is CASSYSGRFSYEQYF.

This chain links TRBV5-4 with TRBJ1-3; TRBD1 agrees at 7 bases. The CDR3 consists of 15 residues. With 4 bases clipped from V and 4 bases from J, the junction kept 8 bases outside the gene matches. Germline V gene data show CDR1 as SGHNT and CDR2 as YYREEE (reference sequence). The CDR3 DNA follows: TGTGCCAGCAGCATAGCCGGGACAGCCGGAAACACCATATATTTT. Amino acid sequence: CASSIAGTAGNTIYF. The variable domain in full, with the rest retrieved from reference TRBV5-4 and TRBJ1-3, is ETGVTQSPTHLIKTRGQQVTLRCSSQSGHNTVSWYQQALGQGPQFIFQYYREEENGRGNFPPRFSGLQFPNYSSELNVNALELDDSALYLCASSIAGTAGNTIYFGEGSWLTVV.

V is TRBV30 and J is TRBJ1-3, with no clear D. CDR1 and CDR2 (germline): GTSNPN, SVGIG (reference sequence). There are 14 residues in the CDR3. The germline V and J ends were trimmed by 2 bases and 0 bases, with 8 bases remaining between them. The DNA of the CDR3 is TGTGCCTGGAGTAGAATATTCTCTGGAAACACCATATATTTT. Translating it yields CAWSRIFSGNTIYF.

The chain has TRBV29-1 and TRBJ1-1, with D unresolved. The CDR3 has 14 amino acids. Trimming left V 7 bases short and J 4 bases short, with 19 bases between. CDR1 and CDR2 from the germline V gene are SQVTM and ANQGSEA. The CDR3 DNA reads TGCAGCGCCATCAGAAACTCCTCCCCCACTGAAGCTTTCTTT. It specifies CSAIRNSSPTEAFF. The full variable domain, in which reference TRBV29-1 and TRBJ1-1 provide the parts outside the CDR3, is SAVISQKPSRDICQRGTSLTIQCQVDSQVTMMFWYRQQPGQSLTLIATANQGSEATYESGFVIDKFPISRPNLTFSTLTVSNMSPEDSSIYLCSAIRNSSPTEAFFGQGTRLTVV.

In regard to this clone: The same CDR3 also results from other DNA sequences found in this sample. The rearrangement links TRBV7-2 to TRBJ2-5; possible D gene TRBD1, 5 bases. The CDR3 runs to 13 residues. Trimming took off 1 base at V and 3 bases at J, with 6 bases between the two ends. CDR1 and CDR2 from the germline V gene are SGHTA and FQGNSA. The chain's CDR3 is CASSLVREETQYF. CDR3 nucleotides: TGTGCCAGCAGCTTAGTCAGGGAAGAGACCCAGTACTTC.

The CDR3 here is CASSLTRRDTQYF. In DNA, the CDR3 is TGTGCCAGCAGCCTTACCCGGCGGGATACGCAGTATTTT. V usage is TRBV7-2 and J usage is TRBJ2-3; D unclear. Germline assignment: CDR1 SGHTA and CDR2 FQGNSA. The V end lost 5 bases, the J end lost 6 bases, and 12 bases lay between the germline ends. The CDR3 contains 13 residues.

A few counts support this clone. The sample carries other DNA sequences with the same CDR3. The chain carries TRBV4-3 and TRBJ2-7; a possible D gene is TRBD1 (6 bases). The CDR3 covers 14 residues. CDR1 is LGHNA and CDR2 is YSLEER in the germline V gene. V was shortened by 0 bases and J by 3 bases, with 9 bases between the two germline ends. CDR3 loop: CASSQDGRGYEQYF. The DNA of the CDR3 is TGCGCCAGCAGCCAAGATGGCAGGGGCTACGAGCAGTACTTC.

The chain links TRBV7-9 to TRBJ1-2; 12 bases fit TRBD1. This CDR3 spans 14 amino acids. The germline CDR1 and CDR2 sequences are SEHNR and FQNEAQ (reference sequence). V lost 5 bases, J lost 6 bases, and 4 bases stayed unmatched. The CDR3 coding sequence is TGTGCCAGCAGCATGGGACAGGGGGCAAATGGCTACACCTTC. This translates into CASSMGQGANGYTF.

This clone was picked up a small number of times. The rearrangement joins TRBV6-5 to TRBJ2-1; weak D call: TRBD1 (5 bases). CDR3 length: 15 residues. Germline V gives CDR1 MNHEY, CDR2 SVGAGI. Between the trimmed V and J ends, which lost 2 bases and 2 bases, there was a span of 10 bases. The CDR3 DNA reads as TGTGCCAGCAGTTACGGGGCGGCTACCTACAATGAGCAGTTCTTC. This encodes CASSYGAATYNEQFF.

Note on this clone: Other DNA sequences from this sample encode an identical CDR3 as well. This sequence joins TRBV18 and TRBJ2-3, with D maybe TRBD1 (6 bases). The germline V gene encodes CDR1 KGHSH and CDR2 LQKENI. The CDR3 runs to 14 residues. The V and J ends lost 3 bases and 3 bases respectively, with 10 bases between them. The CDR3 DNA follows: TGTGCCAGCTCACCGGGACAAGGGACAGATACGCAGTATTTT. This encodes CASSPGQGTDTQYF.

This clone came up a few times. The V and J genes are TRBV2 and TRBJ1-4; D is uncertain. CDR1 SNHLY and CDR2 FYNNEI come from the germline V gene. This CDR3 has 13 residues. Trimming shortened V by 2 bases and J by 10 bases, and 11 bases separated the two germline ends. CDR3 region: CASSERTPAKLFF. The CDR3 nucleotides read TGTGCCAGCAGTGAAAGGACTCCGGCAAAACTGTTTTTT.

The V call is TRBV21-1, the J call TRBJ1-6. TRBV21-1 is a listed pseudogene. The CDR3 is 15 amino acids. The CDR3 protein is CASIHWTRAGSPLHF. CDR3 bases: TGTGCCAGCATCCATTGGACACGGGCGGGGTCACCCCTCCACTTT.

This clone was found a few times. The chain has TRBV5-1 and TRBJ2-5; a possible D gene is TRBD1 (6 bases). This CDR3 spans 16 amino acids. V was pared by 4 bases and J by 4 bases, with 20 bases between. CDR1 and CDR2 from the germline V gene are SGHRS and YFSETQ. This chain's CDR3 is CASSVVAGETRETQYF. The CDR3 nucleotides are TGCGCCAGCAGCGTCGTGGCAGGGGAGACACGAGAGACCCAGTACTTC.

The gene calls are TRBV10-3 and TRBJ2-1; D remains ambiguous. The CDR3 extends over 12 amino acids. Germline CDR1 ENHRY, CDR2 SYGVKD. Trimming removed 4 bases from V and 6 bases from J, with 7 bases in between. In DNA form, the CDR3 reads TGTGCCATCAGTGGGGTCTTCAATGAGCAGTTCTTC. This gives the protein CAISGVFNEQFF.

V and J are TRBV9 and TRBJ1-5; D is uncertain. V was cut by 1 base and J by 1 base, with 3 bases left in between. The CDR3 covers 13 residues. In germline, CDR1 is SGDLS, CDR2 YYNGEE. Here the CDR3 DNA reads TGTGCCAGCAGCGTACGGAGCAATCAGCCCCAGCATTTT. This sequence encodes CASSVRSNQPQHF.

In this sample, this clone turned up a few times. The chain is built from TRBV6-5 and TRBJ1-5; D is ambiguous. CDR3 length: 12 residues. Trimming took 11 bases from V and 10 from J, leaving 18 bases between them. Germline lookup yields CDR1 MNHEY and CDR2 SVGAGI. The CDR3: CAGNDGLNPQHF. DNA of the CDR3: TGTGCCGGAAACGATGGTCTCAATCCCCAGCATTTT.

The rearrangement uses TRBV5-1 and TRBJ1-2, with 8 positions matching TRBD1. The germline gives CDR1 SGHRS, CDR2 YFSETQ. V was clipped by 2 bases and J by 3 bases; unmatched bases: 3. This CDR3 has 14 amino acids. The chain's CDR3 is CASSFQTGDYGYTF. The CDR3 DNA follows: TGCGCCAGCAGCTTCCAGACAGGGGACTATGGCTACACCTTC.

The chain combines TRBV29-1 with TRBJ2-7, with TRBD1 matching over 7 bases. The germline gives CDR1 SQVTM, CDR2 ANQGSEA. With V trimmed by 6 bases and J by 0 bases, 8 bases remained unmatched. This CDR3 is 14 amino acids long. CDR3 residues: CSVWAAGGSYEQYF. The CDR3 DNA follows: TGCAGCGTGTGGGCGGCAGGGGGCTCCTACGAGCAGTACTTC.

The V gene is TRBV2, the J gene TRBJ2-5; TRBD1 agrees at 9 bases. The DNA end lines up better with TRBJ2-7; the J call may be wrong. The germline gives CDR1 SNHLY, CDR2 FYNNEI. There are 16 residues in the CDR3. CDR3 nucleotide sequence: TGTGCCAGCAGAAGGTTGAGGACAGGGGAGGGTAACGAGCAGTACTTC. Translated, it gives CASRRLRTGEGNEQYF.